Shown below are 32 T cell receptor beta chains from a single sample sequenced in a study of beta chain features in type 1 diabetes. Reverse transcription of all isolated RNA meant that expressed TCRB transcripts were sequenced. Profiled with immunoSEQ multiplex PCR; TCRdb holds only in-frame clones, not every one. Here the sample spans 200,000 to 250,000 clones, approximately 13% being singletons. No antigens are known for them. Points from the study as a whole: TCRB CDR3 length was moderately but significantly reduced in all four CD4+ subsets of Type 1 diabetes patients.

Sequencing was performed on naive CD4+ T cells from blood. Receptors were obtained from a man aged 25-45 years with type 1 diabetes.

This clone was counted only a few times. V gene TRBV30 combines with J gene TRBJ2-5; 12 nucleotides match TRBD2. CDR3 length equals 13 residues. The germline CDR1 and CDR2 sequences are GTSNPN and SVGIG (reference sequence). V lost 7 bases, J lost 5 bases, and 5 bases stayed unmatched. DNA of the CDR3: TGTGCCTACTCGACTAGCGGGAGTGAGACCCAGTACTTC. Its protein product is CAYSTSGSETQYF.

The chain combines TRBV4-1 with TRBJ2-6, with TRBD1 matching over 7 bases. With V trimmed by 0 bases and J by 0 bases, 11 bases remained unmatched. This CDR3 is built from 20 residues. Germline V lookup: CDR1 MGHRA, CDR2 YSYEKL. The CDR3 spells CASSQERDSTGASGANVLTF. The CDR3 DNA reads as TGCGCCAGCAGCCAAGAAAGAGATTCAACAGGGGCCTCTGGGGCCAACGTCCTGACTTTC.

Here the CDR3 reads CASSLAPGVAGGSQETQYF. In nucleotides, the CDR3 is TGTGCCAGCAGCTTAGCCCCTGGGGTAGCGGGAGGCTCCCAAGAGACCCAGTACTTC. The chain links TRBV7-2 to TRBJ2-5; 10 nucleotides match TRBD2. CDR3 length: 19 amino acids. The J segment lost 1 base and the V segment lost 0 bases, leaving 11 bases of the junction unmatched. The V gene's germline CDR1 is SGHTA and CDR2 FQGNSA.

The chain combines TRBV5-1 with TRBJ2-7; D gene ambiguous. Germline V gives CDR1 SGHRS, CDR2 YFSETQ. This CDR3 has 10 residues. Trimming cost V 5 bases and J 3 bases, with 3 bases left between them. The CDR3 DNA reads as TGCGCCAGCAGTCTCTACGAGCAGTACTTC. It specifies CASSLYEQYF.

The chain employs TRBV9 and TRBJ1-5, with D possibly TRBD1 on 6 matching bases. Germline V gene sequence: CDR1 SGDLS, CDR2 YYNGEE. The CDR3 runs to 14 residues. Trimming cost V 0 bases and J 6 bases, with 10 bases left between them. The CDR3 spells CASSVAGDSQPQHF. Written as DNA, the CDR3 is TGTGCCAGCAGCGTAGCAGGGGATAGTCAGCCCCAGCATTTT.

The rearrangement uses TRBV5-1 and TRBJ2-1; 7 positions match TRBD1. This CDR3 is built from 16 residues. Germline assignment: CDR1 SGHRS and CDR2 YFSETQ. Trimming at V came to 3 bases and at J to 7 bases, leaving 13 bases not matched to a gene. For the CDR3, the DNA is TGCGCCAGCAGCTCCTCCCCCGCGCAGGGGGTGAATGAGCAGTTCTTC. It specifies CASSSSPAQGVNEQFF.

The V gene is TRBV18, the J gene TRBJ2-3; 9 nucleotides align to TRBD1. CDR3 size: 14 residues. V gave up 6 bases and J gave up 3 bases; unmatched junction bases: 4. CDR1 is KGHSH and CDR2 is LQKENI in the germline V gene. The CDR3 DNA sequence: TGTGCCAGCTCTCTACAGGGGGCAACAGATACGCAGTATTTT. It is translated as CASSLQGATDTQYF.

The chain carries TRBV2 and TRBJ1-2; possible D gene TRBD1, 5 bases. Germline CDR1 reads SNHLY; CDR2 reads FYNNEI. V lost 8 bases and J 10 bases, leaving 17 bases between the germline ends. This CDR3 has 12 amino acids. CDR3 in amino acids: CASGILRDFYTF. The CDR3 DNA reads TGTGCCAGCGGAATCCTACGGGACTTCTACACCTTC.

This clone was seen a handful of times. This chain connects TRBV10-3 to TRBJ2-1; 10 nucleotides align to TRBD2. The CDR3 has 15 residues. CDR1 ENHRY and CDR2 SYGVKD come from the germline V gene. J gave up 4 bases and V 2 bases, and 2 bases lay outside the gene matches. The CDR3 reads CAISETSGVYNEQFF. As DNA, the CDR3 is TGTGCCATCAGTGAGACTAGCGGGGTTTACAATGAGCAGTTCTTC.

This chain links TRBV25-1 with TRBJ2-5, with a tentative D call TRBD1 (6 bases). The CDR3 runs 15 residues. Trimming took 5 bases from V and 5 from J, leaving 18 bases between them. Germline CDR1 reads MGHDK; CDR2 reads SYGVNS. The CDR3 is CASSTGTTKGETQYF. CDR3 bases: TGTGCCAGCAGTACCGGGACAACAAAAGGCGAGACCCAGTACTTC. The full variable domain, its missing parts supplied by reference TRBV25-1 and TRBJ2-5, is EADIYQTPRYLVIGTGKKITLECSQTMGHDKMYWYQQDPGMELHLIHYSYGVNSTEKGDLSSESTVSRIRTEHFPLTLESARPSHTSQYLCASSTGTTKGETQYFGPGTRLLVL.

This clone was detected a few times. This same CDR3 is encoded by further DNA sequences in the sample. CDR3 coding DNA: TGTGCCAGTAGTATGGACAGGGGTGCAGATACGCAGTATTTT. The encoded protein is CASSMDRGADTQYF. The V call is TRBV19, the J call TRBJ2-3, with TRBD1 matching 9 bases. This CDR3 has 14 residues. Germline-derived CDR1 and CDR2 are LNHDA and SQIVND (reference sequence). J was trimmed by 4 bases and V by 3 bases; bases with no gene match: 2.

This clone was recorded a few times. The CDR3 coding sequence is TGTGCCAGCAGCTTAGCCTCCCTAGCGCTTGAGCAGTTCTTC. Protein: CASSLASLALEQFF. This chain uses TRBV7-6 with TRBJ2-1; D possibly corresponds to TRBD2 (6 bases). V gave up 0 bases and J gave up 9 bases, with 12 bases separating them. From germline, CDR1 is SGHVS and CDR2 FNYEAQ. The CDR3 loop spans 14 amino acids.

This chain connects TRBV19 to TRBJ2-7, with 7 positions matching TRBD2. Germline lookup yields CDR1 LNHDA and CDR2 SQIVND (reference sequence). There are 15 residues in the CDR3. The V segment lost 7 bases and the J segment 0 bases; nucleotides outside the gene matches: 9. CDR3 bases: TGTGCCAGTACCCCAATAGCGGGTGCCTCCTACGAGCAGTACTTC. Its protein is CASTPIAGASYEQYF. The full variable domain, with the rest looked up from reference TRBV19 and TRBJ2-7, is DGGITQSPKYLFRKEGQNVTLSCEQNLNHDAMYWYRQDPGQGLRLIYYSQIVNDFQKGDIAEGYSVSREKKESFPLTVTSAQKNPTAFYLCASTPIAGASYEQYFGPGTRLTVT.

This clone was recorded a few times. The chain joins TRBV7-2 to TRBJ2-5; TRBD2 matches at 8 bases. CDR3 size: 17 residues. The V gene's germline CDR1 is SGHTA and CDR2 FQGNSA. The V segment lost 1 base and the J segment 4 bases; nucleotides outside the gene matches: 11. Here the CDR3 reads CASSLDASGRWVETQYF. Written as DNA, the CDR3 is TGTGCCAGCAGCTTAGATGCGAGCGGGAGATGGGTAGAGACCCAGTACTTC.

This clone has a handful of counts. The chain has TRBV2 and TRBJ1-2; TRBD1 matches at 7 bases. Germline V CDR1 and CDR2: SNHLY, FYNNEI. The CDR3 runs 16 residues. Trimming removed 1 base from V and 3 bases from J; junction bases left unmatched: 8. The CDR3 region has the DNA TGTGCCAGCAGTGAAGGAGAGAGGGGACAGTACTATGGCTACACCTTC. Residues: CASSEGERGQYYGYTF.

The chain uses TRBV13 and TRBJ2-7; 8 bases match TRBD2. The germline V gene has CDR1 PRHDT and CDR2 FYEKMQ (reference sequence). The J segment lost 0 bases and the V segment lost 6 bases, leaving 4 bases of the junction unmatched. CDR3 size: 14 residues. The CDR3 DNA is TGTGCCAGCAGTTCTAGCGGGTCCTCCTACGAGCAGTACTTC. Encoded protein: CASSSSGSSYEQYF.

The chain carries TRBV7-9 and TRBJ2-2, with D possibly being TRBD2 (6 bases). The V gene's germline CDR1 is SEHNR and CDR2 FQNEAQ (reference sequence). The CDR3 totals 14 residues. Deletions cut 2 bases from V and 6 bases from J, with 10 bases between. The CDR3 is CASSLMREAGELFF. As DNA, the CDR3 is TGTGCCAGCAGCTTAATGAGGGAGGCCGGGGAGCTGTTTTTT. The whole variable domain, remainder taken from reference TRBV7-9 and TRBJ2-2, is DTGVSQNPRHKITKRGQNVTFRCDPISEHNRLYWYRQTLGQGPEFLTYFQNEAQLEKSRLLSDRFSAERPKGSFSTLEIQRTEQGDSAMYLCASSLMREAGELFFGEGSRLTVL.

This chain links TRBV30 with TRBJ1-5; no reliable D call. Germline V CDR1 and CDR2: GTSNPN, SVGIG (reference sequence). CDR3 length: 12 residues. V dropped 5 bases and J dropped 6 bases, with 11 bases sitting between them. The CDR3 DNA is TGTGCCTGGGGACTCGACGGTCAGCCCCAGCATTTT. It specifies CAWGLDGQPQHF.

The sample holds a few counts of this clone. The CDR3 protein is CASSEGLGGTYEQYF. The CDR3 bases are TGTGCCAGCAGTGAAGGGCTGGGGGGAACCTACGAGCAGTACTTC. The chain joins TRBV2 to TRBJ2-7, with D possibly TRBD2 on 6 matching bases. The germline V and J ends were trimmed by 1 base and 2 bases, with 12 bases remaining between them. This CDR3 contains 15 residues. CDR1 SNHLY and CDR2 FYNNEI come from the germline V gene.

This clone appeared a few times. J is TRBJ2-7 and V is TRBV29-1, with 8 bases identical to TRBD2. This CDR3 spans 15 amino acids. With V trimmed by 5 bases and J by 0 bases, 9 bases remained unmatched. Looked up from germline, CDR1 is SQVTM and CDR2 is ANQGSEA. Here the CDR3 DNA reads TGCAGCGTTACGGGGGGGCGGACGAGCTCCTACGAGCAGTACTTC. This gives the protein CSVTGGRTSSYEQYF.

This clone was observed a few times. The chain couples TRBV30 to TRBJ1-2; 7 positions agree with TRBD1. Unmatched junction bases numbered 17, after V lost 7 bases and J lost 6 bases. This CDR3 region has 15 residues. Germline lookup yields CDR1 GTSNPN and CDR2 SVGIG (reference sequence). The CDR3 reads CAFGQVWRPNNGYTF. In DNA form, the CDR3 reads TGTGCCTTCGGACAGGTCTGGCGGCCAAATAATGGCTACACCTTC.

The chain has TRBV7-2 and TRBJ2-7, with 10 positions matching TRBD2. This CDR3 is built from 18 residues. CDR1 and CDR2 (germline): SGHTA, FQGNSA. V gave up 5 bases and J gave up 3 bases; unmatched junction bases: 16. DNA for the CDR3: TGTGCCAGCAGCATAATGGCGCTAGCGGGGGAAAGAGTCTACGAGCAGTACTTC. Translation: CASSIMALAGERVYEQYF. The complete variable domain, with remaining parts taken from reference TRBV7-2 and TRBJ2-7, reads GAGVSQSPSNKVTEKGKDVELRCDPISGHTALYWYRQSLGQGLEFLIYFQGNSAPDKSGLPSDRFSAERTGGSVSTLTIQRTQQEDSAVYLCASSIMALAGERVYEQYFGPGTRLTVT.

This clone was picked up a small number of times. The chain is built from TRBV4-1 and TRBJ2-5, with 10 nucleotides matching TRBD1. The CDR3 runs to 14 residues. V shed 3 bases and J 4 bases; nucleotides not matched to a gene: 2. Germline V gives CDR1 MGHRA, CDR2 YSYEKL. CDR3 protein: CASSQRTGGETQYF. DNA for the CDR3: TGCGCCAGCAGCCAGAGGACAGGGGGAGAGACCCAGTACTTC.

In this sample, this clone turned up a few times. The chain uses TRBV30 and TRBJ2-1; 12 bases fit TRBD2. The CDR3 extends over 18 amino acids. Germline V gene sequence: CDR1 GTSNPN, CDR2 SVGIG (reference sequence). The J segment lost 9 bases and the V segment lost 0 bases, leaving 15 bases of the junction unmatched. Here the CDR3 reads CAWSVRLAGGPGGGEQFF. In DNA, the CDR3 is TGTGCCTGGAGTGTTCGCCTAGCGGGAGGGCCAGGGGGTGGTGAGCAGTTCTTC.

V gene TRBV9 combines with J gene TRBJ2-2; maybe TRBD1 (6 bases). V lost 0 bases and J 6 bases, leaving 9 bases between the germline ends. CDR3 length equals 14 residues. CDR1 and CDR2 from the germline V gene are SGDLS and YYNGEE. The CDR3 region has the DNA TGTGCCAGCAGCGTAGATCCAGGGGCCGGGGAGCTGTTTTTT. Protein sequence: CASSVDPGAGELFF.

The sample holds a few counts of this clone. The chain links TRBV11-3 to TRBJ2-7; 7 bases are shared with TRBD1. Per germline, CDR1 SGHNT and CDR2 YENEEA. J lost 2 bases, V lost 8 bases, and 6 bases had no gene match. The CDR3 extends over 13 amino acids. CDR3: CASASGTAYEQYF. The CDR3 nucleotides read TGTGCCAGCGCGTCCGGGACAGCCTACGAGCAGTACTTC. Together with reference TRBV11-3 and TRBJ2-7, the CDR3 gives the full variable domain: EAGVVQSPRYKIIEKKQPVAFWCNPISGHNTLYWYLQNLGQGPELLIRYENEEAVDDSQLPKDRFSAERLKGVDSTLKIQPAELGDSAVYLCASASGTAYEQYFGPGTRLTVT.

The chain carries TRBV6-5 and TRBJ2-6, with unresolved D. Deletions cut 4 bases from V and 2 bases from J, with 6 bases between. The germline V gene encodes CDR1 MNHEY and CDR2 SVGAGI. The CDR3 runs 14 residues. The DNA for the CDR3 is TGTGCCAGCAGTTCTGGGCCTGGGGCCAACGTCCTGACTTTC. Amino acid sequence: CASSSGPGANVLTF.

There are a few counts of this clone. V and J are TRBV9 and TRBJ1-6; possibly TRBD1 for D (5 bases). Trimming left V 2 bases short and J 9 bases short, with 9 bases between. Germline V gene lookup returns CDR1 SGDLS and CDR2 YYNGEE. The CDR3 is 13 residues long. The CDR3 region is CASSVGTFSPLHF. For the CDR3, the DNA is TGTGCCAGCAGCGTGGGGACTTTTTCACCCCTCCACTTT.

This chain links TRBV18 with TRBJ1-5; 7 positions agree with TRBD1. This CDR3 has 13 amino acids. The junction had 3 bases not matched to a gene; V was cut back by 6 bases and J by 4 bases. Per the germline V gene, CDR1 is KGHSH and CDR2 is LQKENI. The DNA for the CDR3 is TGTGCCAGCTCTTCGGACAGGAATCAGCCCCAGCATTTT. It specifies CASSSDRNQPQHF.

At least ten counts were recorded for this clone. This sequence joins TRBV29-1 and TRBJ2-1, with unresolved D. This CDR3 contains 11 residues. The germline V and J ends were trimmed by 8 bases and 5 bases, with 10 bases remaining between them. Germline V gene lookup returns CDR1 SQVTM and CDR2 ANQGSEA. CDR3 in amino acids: CSLRYNNEQFF. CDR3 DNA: TGCAGCCTGAGGTACAACAATGAGCAGTTCTTC.

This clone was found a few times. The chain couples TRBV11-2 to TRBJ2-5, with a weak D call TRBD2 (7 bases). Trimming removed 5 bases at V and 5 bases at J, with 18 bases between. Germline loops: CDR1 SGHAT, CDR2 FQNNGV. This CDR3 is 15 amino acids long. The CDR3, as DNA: TGTGCCAGCAGCCCCGTCTGGGGGGGCGGGGAGACCCAGTACTTC. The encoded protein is CASSPVWGGGETQYF.

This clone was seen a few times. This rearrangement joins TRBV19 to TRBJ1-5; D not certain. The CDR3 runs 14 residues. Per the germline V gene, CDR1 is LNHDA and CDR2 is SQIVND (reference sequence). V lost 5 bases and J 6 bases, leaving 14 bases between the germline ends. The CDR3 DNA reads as TGTGCCAGTAGTGGCAGGAGGGTTGGTCAGCCCCAGCATTTT. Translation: CASSGRRVGQPQHF.